This passage covers 22 T cell receptor beta chains from one sample sequenced in a study of immune evolution from preneoplasia to lung adenocarcinoma. Sequencing used immunoSEQ multiplex PCR; TCRdb keeps in-frame clones, though not all of them. The profile shows more than 4,500 clones, approximately 85% of them singletons. What was sequenced was FFPE atypical adenomatous hyperplasia tissue from the lung. Subset: atypical adenomatous hyperplasia (AAH), lung preneoplasia. These TCRs come from a person aged 65-85 years with lung adenocarcinoma.

This clone was seen a handful of times. The gene calls are TRBV5-4 and TRBJ1-2; 9 bases match TRBD1. This CDR3 is built from 16 residues. The J segment lost 4 bases and the V segment lost 5 bases, leaving 12 bases of the junction unmatched. Germline CDR1 reads SGHNT; CDR2 reads YYREEE (reference sequence). The CDR3 DNA reads TGTGCCAGCAGTTCCCCCGGGACAGGGACGACCTATGGCTACACCTTC. Residues: CASSSPGTGTTYGYTF.

The rearrangement uses TRBV6-5 and TRBJ1-2; 9 nucleotides line up with TRBD1. The J segment lost 2 bases and the V segment lost 8 bases, leaving 6 bases of the junction unmatched. The germline gives CDR1 MNHEY, CDR2 SVGAGI. The CDR3 consists of 14 residues. CDR3 DNA sequence: TGTGCCAGCTCGGATGGGACAGGGAACTATGGCTACACCTTC. Protein sequence: CASSDGTGNYGYTF.

The chain uses TRBV11-2 and TRBJ2-4; tentative D call: TRBD2 (6 bases). The V end was cut by 1 base, the J end by 2 bases, with 15 bases between. This CDR3 contains 17 residues. CDR1 and CDR2 from the germline V gene are SGHAT and FQNNGV. The CDR3 DNA follows: TGTGCCAGCAGCTTAGTGCTAGCCGGGGGAACCAAAAACATTCAGTACTTC. Translating it yields CASSLVLAGGTKNIQYF.

V gene TRBV30 combines with J gene TRBJ1-1, with TRBD1 matching 9 bases. Germline assignment: CDR1 GTSNPN and CDR2 SVGIG (reference sequence). The CDR3 extends over 16 amino acids. V lost 0 bases and J lost 7; bases outside the gene matches: 12. The CDR3 region has the DNA TGTGCCTGGAGTGTATGGGGACAGGGAAATAAACTTGAAGCTTTCTTT. This encodes CAWSVWGQGNKLEAFF.

In this sample, this clone turned up a few times. The V call is TRBV7-9, the J call TRBJ2-1; D is uncertain. Trimming removed 3 bases at V and 2 bases at J, with 17 bases between. Germline CDR1 reads SEHNR; CDR2 reads FQNEAQ (reference sequence). The CDR3 is 17 amino acids. In nucleotides, the CDR3 is TGTGCCAGCAGCTTCCACAGACCCCGACGGACCTACAATGAGCAGTTCTTC. This codes for CASSFHRPRRTYNEQFF.

This sequence joins TRBV6-5 and TRBJ2-1; 8 nucleotides align to TRBD2. CDR1 MNHEY and CDR2 SVGAGI come from the germline V gene. The V gene end was trimmed by 2 bases and the J gene end by 5 bases; junction bases not matched to a gene: 5. CDR3 length equals 15 residues. This chain's CDR3 is CASSYDWREDNEQFF. DNA for the CDR3: TGTGCCAGCAGTTACGATTGGCGGGAGGACAATGAGCAGTTCTTC.

The V call is TRBV4-1, the J call TRBJ2-6; perhaps D is TRBD1 or TRBD2 (5 bases each). With 0 bases removed from V and 1 base from J, the gap between germline ends came to 16 bases. CDR3 length: 19 amino acids. Germline CDR1 MGHRA, CDR2 YSYEKL. In nucleotides, the CDR3 is TGCGCCAGCAGCCAAGATAAGGGCCTGGGGGTGTCTGGGGCCAACGTCCTGACTTTC. Its translation is CASSQDKGLGVSGANVLTF.

The chain links TRBV9 to TRBJ2-1; 9 bases align to TRBD1. Unmatched junction bases numbered 5, after V lost 3 bases and J lost 1 base. This CDR3 is 16 amino acids long. CDR1 is SGDLS and CDR2 is YYNGEE in the germline V gene. The CDR3 reads CASSEEGQGSYNEQFF. The CDR3 DNA reads TGTGCCAGCAGCGAGGAGGGACAGGGTTCCTACAATGAGCAGTTCTTC.

This chain joins TRBV29-1 and TRBJ2-3, with D possibly matching TRBD2 (6 bases). Germline assignment: CDR1 SQVTM and CDR2 ANQGSEA. The CDR3 spans 14 residues. Trimming pared 8 bases from V and 3 bases from J, leaving 18 bases between. The CDR3 sequence is CSTVLGRGTDTQYF. In DNA form, the CDR3 reads TGCAGCACCGTTCTGGGACGGGGGACAGATACGCAGTATTTT.

This clone has just a few counts. The chain is built from TRBV11-2 and TRBJ2-7; 11 bases align to TRBD2. This CDR3 spans 16 amino acids. The J segment lost 6 bases and the V segment lost 3 bases, leaving 10 bases of the junction unmatched. The germline V gene has CDR1 SGHAT and CDR2 FQNNGV. The CDR3 reads CASSFLAGGPRGEQYF. CDR3 in DNA: TGTGCCAGCAGCTTTCTAGCGGGAGGCCCTAGGGGCGAGCAGTACTTC. Drawing the rest from reference TRBV11-2 and TRBJ2-7, the complete variable domain is EAGVAQSPRYKIIEKRQSVAFWCNPISGHATLYWYQQILGQGPKLLIQFQNNGVVDDSQLPKDRFSAERLKGVDSTLKIQPAKLEDSAVYLCASSFLAGGPRGEQYFGPGTRLTVT.

The chain is built from TRBV5-6 and TRBJ2-3, with D possibly being TRBD1 or TRBD2 (6 bases each). The V end lost 1 base, the J end lost 0 bases, and 15 bases lay between the germline ends. CDR1 and CDR2 from the germline V gene are SGHDT and YYEEEE. The CDR3 consists of 17 residues. This CDR3 is CASSLFRGQISTDTQYF. The CDR3 DNA sequence: TGTGCCAGCAGCTTGTTCCGGGGGCAAATAAGCACAGATACGCAGTATTTT.

The rearrangement joins TRBV11-2 to TRBJ1-4; no firm D call. Germline assignment: CDR1 SGHAT and CDR2 FQNNGV. Trimming stripped 5 bases from V and 7 bases from J, with 14 bases between. The CDR3 sequence is 14 residues long. Here the CDR3 reads CASSDNVRGEKLFF. The CDR3 DNA reads as TGTGCCAGCAGCGACAATGTCCGGGGTGAAAAACTGTTTTTT.

This clone showed up just a few times. This chain connects TRBV15 to TRBJ2-1; either TRBD1 or TRBD2 may fit D (5 bases each). The V end was cut by 0 bases, the J end by 5 bases, with 8 bases between. This CDR3 comprises 14 residues. CDR1 is LNHNV, CDR2 YYDKDF, per germline (reference sequence). This CDR3 reads CATSRDGGNNEQFF. CDR3 DNA: TGTGCCACCAGCAGAGATGGGGGAAACAATGAGCAGTTCTTC.

This chain links TRBV2 with TRBJ2-7; D not certain. CDR3 length equals 12 residues. V shed 7 bases and J shed 3 bases, with 10 bases lying between them. Germline V CDR1 and CDR2: SNHLY, FYNNEI. This CDR3 reads CASILLSYEQYF. In nucleotides, the CDR3 is TGTGCCAGCATTCTACTCAGCTACGAGCAGTACTTC.

This clone showed up just a few times. This chain uses TRBV25-1 with TRBJ2-1; D may correspond to TRBD1 or TRBD2 (5 bases each). V shed 5 bases and J shed 6 bases, with 26 bases lying between them. The CDR3 has 18 residues. CDR1 MGHDK and CDR2 SYGVNS come from the germline V gene. The CDR3 loop reads CASSPTVEGTVAGNEQFF. The CDR3 DNA reads as TGTGCCAGCAGTCCCACCGTTGAAGGGACGGTTGCCGGCAATGAGCAGTTCTTC.

The chain recombines TRBV5-6 with TRBJ1-3, with D possibly being TRBD1 (6 bases). V was cut by 1 base and J by 4 bases, with 12 bases left in between. The V gene's germline CDR1 is SGHDT and CDR2 YYEEEE. The CDR3 totals 15 residues. The CDR3 loop is CASSLIGGRGNTIYF. The CDR3 DNA follows: TGTGCCAGCAGCTTGATAGGGGGTAGGGGAAACACCATATATTTT.

This chain joins TRBV15 and TRBJ1-2; 7 bases align to TRBD1. V gave up 1 base and J gave up 4 bases; unmatched junction bases: 9. The CDR3 extends over 16 amino acids. CDR1 and CDR2 (germline): LNHNV, YYDKDF (reference sequence). In nucleotides, the CDR3 is TGTGCCACCAGCAGAGGTACAGGGGTTGGAGGCTATGGCTACACCTTC. This encodes CATSRGTGVGGYGYTF.

As to this clone: One junction end does not reproduce the germline sequence, and a read error may be involved. This rearrangement joins TRBV5-1 to TRBJ2-5; D perhaps matches TRBD1 (6 bases). The CDR3 covers 14 residues. In germline, CDR1 is SGHRS, CDR2 YFSETQ. This CDR3 is CASMTQGFQETQYF. CDR3 nucleotides: TGCGCCAGCATGACACAGGGATTTCAAGAGACTCAGTACTTC.

The chain employs TRBV4-1 and TRBJ1-1, with D unresolved. The CDR3 loop spans 15 amino acids. Trimming shortened V by 6 bases and J by 2 bases, and 16 bases separated the two germline ends. The germline CDR1 and CDR2 sequences are MGHRA and YSYEKL. The CDR3 sequence is CASSKRRQGNTEAFF. For the CDR3, the DNA is TGCGCCAGCAGTAAACGGAGACAAGGAAACACTGAAGCTTTCTTT.

The chain couples TRBV30 to TRBJ1-1, with 8 bases fitting TRBD1. The J segment lost 6 bases and the V segment lost 0 bases, leaving 9 bases of the junction unmatched. Germline CDR1 and CDR2: GTSNPN and SVGIG (reference sequence). The CDR3 length is 15 residues. CDR3 DNA sequence: TGTGCCTGGAGTGTCCAGGGGGCGCGTACCGCTGAAGCTTTCTTT. Translation: CAWSVQGARTAEAFF.

The J gene is TRBJ2-5, the V gene TRBV7-8; D gene ambiguous. This CDR3 has 11 residues. Germline values: CDR1 SGHVS, CDR2 FQNEAQ. Trimming stripped 7 bases from V and 3 bases from J, with 6 bases between. CDR3 DNA: TGTGCCAGCAAGGGTGAAGAGACCCAGTACTTC. This codes for CASKGEETQYF.

This chain uses TRBV28 with TRBJ2-5; D tentatively fits TRBD1 or TRBD2 (5 bases each). V was clipped by 5 bases and J by 4 bases, with 20 bases between them. Germline CDR1 reads MDHEN; CDR2 reads SYDVKM. The CDR3 has 16 residues. The CDR3 bases are TGTGCCAGCAGTGGCCCCCGGGGACGAGGAGGAGAGACCCAGTACTTC. Encoded protein: CASSGPRGRGGETQYF.